This TCR beta chain was retrieved from a study of blood T cell repertoires in COVID-19. Across the study: Sites across the United States, Italy and Spain contributed samples from acute and convalescent COVID-19. In each case, the material was cDNA or gDNA derived from T cells, B-cell-depleted T cells, or PBMCs.

Authors' methods: Counts of nucleated cells, estimated from reference gene primer amplification, were obtained. Some clones are missing from TCRdb's copy, which holds only in-frame ones; the method was immunoSEQ multiplex PCR. The D gene and trimming were derived from the DNA, and the V and J assignments and clone size from that table. The sample yields roughly 48,000 clones, more than 70% seen once. Germline trimming cut 6 bases from V and 4 bases from J; bases unmatched to any gene: 5. The CDR3 is made up of 14 amino acids. Germline assignment: CDR1 MNHEY and CDR2 SMNVEV (reference sequence). The clonotype was recovered from a human donor in a cohort sampled during active COVID-19. V usage is TRBV27 and J usage is TRBJ2-1; 8 positions match TRBD1. The source material was peripheral blood. The CDR3 sequence is CASSPQGAYNEQFF. As DNA, the CDR3 is TGTGCCAGCAGCCCGCAGGGGGCTTACAATGAGCAGTTCTTC.